This TCR beta chain was obtained from a study of blood T cell repertoires in COVID-19. Study-level background: Acute-phase and convalescent COVID-19 samples originated in the United States, Italy and Spain. Sample material is recorded as cDNA or gDNA derived from T cells, B-cell-depleted T cells, or PBMCs.

Measured with immunoSEQ multiplex PCR; TCRdb has only the in-frame clones, and not every one. The table records approximately 280,000 clones, roughly four fifths of them present only once. Enrolled through a virtual design, the participants were between 18 and 89 years of age and came from about two dozen US areas. Germline V lookup: CDR1 MNHEY, CDR2 SVGAGI. V lost 4 bases and J lost 7, with 9 bases in between. The CDR3 covers 12 residues. Sequenced input: PBMCs or T cells enriched from blood (not recorded which). The clonotype originates from a man aged 35-49 years who had been exposed to COVID-19. The V and J genes are TRBV6-5 and TRBJ2-3; D is possibly TRBD1 (5 bases). CDR3 amino acids: CASSLAGYTQYF. The CDR3 DNA reads TGTGCCAGCAGTTTAGCAGGGTATACGCAGTATTTT.